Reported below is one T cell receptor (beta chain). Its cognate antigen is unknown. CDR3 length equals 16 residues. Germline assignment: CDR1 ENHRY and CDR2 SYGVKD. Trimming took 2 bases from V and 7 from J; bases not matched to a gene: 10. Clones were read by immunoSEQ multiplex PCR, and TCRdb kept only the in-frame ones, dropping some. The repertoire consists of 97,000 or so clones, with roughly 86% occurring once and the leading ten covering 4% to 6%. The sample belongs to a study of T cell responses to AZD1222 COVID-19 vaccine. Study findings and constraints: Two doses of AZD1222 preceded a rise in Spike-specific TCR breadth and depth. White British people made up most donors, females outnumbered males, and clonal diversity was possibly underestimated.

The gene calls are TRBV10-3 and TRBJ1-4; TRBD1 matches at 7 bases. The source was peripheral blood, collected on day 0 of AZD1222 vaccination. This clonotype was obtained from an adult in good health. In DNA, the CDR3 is TGTGCCATCAGTGAGGTAGAGGGGGCGGCGGGTGAAAAACTGTTTTTT. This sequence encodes CAISEVEGAAGEKLFF.